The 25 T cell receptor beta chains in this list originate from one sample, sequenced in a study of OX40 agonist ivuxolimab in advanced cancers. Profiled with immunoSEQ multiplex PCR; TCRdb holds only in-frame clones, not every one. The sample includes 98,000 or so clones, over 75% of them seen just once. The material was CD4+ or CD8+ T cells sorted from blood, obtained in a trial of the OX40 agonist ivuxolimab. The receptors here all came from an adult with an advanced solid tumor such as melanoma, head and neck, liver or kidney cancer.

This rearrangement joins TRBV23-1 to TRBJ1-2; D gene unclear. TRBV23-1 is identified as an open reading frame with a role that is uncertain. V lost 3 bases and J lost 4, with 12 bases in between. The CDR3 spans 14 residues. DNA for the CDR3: TGCGCCAGCAGTCAGGTGGGTCTAGGCTATGGCTACACCTTC. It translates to CASSQVGLGYGYTF.

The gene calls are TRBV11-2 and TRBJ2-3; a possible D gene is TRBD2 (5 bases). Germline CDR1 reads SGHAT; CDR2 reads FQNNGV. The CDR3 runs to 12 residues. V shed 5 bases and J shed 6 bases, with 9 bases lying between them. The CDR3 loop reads CASSLGEDTQYF. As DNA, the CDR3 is TGTGCCAGCAGCCTTGGGGAGGATACGCAGTATTTT.

CDR3 amino acids: CAWRHKGGRTDTQYF. In nucleotides, the CDR3 is TGTGCCTGGAGACACAAGGGGGGACGCACAGATACGCAGTATTTT. The chain couples TRBV30 to TRBJ2-3; either TRBD1 or TRBD2 may fit D (6 bases each). The CDR3 totals 15 residues. V dropped 3 bases and J dropped 1 base, with 14 bases sitting between them. Germline lookup yields CDR1 GTSNPN and CDR2 SVGIG (reference sequence). The whole variable domain, remainder taken from reference TRBV30 and TRBJ2-3, is SQTIHQWPATLVQPVGSPLSLECTVEGTSNPNLYWYRQAAGRGLQLLFYSVGIGQISSEVPQNLSASRPQDRQFILSSKKLLLSDSGFYLCAWRHKGGRTDTQYFGPGTRLTVL.

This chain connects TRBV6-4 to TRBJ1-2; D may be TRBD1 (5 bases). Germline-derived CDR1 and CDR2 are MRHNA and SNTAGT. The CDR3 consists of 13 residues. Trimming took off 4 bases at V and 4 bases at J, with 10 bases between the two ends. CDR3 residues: CASSGERGYGYTF. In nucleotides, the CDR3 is TGTGCCAGCAGTGGGGAAAGGGGCTATGGCTACACCTTC.

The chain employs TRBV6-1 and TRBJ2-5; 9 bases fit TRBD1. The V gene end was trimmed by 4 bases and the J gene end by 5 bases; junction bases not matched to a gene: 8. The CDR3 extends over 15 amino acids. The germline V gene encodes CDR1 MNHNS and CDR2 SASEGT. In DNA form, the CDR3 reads TGTGCCAGCAGTGCCCAACAGGGGGCGAGGGAGACCCAGTACTTC. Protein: CASSAQQGARETQYF.

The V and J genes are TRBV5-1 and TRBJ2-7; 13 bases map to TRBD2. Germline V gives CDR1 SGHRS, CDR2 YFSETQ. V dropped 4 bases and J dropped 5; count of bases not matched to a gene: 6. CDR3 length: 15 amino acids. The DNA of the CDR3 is TGCGCCAGCAGCCCGTGGACTAGCGGGAGTGACGAGCAGTACTTC. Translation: CASSPWTSGSDEQYF.

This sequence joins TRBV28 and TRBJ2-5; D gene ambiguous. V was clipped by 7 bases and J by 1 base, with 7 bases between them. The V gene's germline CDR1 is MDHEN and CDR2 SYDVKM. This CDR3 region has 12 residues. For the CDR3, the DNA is TGTGCCAGCACTGAAACCCAAGAGACCCAGTACTTC. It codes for CASTETQETQYF.

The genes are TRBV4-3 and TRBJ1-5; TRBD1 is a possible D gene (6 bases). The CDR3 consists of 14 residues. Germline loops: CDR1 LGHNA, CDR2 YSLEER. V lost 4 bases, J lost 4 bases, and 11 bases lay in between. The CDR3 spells CASSRGHMNQPQHF. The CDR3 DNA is TGCGCCAGCAGCCGGGGACATATGAATCAGCCCCAGCATTTT.

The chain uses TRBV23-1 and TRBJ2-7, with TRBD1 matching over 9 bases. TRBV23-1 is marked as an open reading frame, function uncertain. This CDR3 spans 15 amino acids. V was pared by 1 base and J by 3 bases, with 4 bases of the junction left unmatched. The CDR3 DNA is TGCGCCAGCAGTCAATGGGACAGGGTCCTCTACGAGCAGTACTTC. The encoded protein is CASSQWDRVLYEQYF.

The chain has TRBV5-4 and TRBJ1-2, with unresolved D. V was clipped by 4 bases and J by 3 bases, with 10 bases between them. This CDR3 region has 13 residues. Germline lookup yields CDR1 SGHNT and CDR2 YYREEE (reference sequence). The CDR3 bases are TGTGCCAGCAGCCCATGGATGGACTATGGCTACACCTTC. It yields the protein CASSPWMDYGYTF.

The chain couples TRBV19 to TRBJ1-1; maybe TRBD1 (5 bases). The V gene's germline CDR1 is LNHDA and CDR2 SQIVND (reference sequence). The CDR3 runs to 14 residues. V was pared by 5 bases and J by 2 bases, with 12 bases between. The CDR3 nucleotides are TGTGCCAGTAGTCCGGCCAGGGTAAACACTGAAGCTTTCTTT. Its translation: CASSPARVNTEAFF.

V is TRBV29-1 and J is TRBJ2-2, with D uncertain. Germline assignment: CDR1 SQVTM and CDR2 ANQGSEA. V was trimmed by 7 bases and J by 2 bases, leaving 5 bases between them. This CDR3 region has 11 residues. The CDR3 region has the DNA TGCAGCGGGGGAAACACCGGGGAGCTGTTTTTT. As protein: CSGGNTGELFF.

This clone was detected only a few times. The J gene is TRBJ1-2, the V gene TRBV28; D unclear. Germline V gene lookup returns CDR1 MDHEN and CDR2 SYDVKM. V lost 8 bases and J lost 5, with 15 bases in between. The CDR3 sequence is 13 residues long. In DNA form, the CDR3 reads TGTGCCAGCGCCGGTACCAGGTCGTATGGCTACACCTTC. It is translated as CASAGTRSYGYTF.

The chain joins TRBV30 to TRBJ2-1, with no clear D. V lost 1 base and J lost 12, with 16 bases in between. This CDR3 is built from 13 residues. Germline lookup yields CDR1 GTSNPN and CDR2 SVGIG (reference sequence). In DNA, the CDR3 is TGTGCCTGGAGTGCAGTAGTCCCAAGTGGGCAGTTCTTC. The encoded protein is CAWSAVVPSGQFF.

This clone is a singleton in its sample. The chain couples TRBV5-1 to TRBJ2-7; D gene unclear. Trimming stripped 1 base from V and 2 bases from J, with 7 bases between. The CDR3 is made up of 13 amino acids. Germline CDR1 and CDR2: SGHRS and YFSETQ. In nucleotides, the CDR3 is TGCGCCAGCAGCTTGAACTTTGCCTACGAGCAGTACTTC. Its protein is CASSLNFAYEQYF.

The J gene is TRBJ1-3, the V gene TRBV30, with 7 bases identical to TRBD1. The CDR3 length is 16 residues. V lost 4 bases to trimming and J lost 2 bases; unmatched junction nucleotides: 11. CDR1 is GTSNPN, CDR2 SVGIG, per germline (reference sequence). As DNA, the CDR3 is TGTGCCTGGACGACGTCCCCAGGGGGAACTGGAAACACCATATATTTT. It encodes CAWTTSPGGTGNTIYF.

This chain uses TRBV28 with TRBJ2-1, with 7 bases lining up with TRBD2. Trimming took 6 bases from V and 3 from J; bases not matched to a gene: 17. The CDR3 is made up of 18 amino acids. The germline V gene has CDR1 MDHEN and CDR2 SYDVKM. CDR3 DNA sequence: TGTGCCAGCAGCCGATTTAGACTAGCCGAACCGAACTACAATGAGCAGTTCTTC. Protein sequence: CASSRFRLAEPNYNEQFF.

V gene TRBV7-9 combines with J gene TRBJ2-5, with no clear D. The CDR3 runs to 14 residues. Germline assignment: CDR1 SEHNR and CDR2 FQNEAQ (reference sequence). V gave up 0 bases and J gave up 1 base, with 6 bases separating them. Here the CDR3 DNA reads TGTGCCAGCAGCTTAGCTCCTGCCCAAGAGACCCAGTACTTC. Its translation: CASSLAPAQETQYF. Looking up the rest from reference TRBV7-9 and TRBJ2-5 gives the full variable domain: DTGVSQNPRHKITKRGQNVTFRCDPISEHNRLYWYRQTLGQGPEFLTYFQNEAQLEKSRLLSDRFSAERPKGSFSTLEIQRTEQGDSAMYLCASSLAPAQETQYFGPGTRLLVL.

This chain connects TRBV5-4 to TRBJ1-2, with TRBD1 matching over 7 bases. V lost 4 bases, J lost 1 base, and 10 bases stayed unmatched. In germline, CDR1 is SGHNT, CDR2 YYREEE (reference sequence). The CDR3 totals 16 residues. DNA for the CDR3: TGTGCCAGCAGCCCGTTTCGGGGACAGCTTAACTATGGCTACACCTTC. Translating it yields CASSPFRGQLNYGYTF.

The CDR3 spells CSVARTGSTGELFF. The CDR3 nucleotides are TGCAGCGTTGCTCGGACAGGGAGTACCGGGGAGCTGTTTTTT. The chain is built from TRBV29-1 and TRBJ2-2, with 8 bases identical to TRBD1. The length of the CDR3 is 14 residues. V shed 4 bases, J shed 5 bases, and the junction held 6 bases outside the gene matches. The germline V gene encodes CDR1 SQVTM and CDR2 ANQGSEA.

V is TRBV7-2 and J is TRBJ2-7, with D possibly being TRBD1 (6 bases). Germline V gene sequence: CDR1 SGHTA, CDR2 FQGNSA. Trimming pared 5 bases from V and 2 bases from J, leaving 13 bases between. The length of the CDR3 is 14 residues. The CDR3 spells CASSPSGGPYEQYF. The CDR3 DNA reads TGTGCCAGCAGCCCCAGTGGGGGCCCCTACGAGCAGTACTTC.

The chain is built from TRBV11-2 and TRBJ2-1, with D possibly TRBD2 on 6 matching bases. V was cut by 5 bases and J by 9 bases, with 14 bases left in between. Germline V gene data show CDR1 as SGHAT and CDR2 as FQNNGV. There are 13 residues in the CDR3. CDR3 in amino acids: CASSGPGVAEQFF. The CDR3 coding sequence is TGTGCCAGCAGCGGCCCGGGAGTGGCTGAGCAGTTCTTC.

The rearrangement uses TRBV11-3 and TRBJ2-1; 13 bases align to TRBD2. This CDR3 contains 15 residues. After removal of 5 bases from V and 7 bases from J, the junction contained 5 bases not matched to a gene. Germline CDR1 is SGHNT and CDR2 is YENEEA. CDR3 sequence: CASSTTGLAGNEQFF. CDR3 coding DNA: TGTGCCAGCAGCACGACGGGACTAGCGGGAAATGAGCAGTTCTTC.

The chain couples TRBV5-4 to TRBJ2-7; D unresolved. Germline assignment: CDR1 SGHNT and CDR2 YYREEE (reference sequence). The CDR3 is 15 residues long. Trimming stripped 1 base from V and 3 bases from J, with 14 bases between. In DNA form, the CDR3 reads TGTGCCAGCAGCTTGAGCCTGGGGAACCTCTACGAGCAGTACTTC. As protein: CASSLSLGNLYEQYF.

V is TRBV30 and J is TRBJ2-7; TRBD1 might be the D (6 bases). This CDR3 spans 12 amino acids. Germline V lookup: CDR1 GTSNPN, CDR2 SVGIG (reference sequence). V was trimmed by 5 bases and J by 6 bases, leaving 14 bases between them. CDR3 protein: CAWGLQGSEQYF. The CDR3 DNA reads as TGTGCCTGGGGGTTACAGGGATCCGAGCAGTACTTC.